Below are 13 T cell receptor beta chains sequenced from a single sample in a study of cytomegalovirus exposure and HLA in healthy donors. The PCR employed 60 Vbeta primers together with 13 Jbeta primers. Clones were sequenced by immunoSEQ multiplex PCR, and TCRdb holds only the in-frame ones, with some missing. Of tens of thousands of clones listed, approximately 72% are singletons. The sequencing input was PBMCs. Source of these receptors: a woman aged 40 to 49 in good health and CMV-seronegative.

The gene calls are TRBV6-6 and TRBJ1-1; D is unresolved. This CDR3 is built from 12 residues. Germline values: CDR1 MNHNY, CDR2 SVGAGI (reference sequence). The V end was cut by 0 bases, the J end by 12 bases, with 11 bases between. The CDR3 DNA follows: TGTGCCAGCAGTTACTCACCGGGTTGGACTTTCTTT. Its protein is CASSYSPGWTFF.

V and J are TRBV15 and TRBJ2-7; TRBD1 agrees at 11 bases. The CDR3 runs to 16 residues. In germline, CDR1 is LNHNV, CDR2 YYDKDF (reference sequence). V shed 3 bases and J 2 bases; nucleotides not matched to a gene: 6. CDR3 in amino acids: CATSRSPGQGAYEQYF. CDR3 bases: TGTGCCACCAGCAGGTCCCCGGGACAGGGGGCCTACGAGCAGTACTTC.

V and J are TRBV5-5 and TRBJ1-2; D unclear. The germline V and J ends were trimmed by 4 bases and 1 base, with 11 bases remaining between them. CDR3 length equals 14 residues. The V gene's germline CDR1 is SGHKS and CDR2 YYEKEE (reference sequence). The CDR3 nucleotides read TGTGCCAGCAGCCGTGCCGGGAGTAACTATGGCTACACCTTC. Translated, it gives CASSRAGSNYGYTF.

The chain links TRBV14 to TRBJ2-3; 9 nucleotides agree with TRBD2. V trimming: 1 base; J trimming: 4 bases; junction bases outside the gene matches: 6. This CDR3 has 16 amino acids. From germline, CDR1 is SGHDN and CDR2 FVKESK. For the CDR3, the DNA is TGTGCCAGCAGCCAAGCGGCTAGCGGGAACGCAGATACGCAGTATTTT. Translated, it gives CASSQAASGNADTQYF.

The DNA for the CDR3 is TGCAGCGTGAACAGGGGGAGCATTGAAGCTTTCTTT. Encoded protein: CSVNRGSIEAFF. The J gene is TRBJ1-1, the V gene TRBV29-1, with TRBD1 matching 8 bases. V shed 6 bases and J 7 bases; nucleotides not matched to a gene: 7. Germline V gene sequence: CDR1 SQVTM, CDR2 ANQGSEA. The CDR3 consists of 12 residues.

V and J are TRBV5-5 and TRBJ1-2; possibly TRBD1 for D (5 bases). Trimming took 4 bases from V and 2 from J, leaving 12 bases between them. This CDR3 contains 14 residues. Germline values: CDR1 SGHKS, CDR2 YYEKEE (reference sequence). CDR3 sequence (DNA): TGTGCCAGCAGCCACGGGACTTTCAACTATGGCTACACCTTC. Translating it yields CASSHGTFNYGYTF.

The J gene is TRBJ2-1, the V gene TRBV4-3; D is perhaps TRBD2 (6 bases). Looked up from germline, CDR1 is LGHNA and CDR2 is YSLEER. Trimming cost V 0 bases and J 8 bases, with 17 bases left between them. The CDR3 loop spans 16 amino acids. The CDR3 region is CASSQDRAGRAYEQFF. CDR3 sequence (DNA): TGCGCCAGCAGCCAAGACCGAGCGGGTAGGGCATATGAGCAGTTCTTC.

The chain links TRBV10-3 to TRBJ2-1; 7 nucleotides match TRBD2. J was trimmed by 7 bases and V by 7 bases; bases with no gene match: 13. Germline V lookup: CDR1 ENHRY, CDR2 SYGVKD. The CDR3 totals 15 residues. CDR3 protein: CAITRQAGRLNEQFF. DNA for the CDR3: TGTGCCATCACCCGTCAAGCGGGACGGTTGAATGAGCAGTTCTTC.

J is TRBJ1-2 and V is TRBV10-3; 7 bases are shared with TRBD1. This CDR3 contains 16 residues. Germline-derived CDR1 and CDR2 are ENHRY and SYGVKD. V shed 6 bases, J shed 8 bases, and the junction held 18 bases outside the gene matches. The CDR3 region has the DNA TGTGCCATCAGAGCAGGGGACAGAAAAGAGACGGAAGGCTACACCTTC. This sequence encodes CAIRAGDRKETEGYTF.

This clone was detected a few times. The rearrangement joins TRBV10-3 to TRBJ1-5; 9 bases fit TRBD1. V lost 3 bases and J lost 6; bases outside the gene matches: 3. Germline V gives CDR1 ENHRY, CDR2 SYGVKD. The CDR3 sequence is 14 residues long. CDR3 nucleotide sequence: TGTGCCATCAGTGAACAGGGGGCAAGTCAGCCCCAGCATTTT. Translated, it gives CAISEQGASQPQHF.

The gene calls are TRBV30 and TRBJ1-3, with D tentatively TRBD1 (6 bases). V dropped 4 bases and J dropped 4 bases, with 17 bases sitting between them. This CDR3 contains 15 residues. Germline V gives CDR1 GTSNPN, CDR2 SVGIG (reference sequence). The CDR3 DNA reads TGTGCCTGGACTCCCGGGACACCAAACGGAAACACCATATATTTT. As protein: CAWTPGTPNGNTIYF.

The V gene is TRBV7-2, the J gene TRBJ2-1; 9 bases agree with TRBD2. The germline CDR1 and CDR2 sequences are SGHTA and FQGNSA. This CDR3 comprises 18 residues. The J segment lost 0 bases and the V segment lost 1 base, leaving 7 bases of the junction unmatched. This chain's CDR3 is CASSLGGRAGSSYNEQFF. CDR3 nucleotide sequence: TGTGCCAGCAGCTTAGGCGGGAGGGCCGGTAGCTCCTACAATGAGCAGTTCTTC.

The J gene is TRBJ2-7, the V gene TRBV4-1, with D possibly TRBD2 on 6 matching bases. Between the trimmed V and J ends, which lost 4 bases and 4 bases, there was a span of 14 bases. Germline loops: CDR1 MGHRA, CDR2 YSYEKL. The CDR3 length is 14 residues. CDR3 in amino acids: CASSPTGAGYEQYF. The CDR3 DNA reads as TGCGCCAGCAGCCCCACTGGGGCGGGGTACGAGCAGTACTTC.